These T cell receptor beta chains were read from a single sample in a study of fetal regulatory T cell absence and autoimmunity. Data came from immunoSEQ multiplex PCR; TCRdb stores just in-frame clones and leaves some out. The sample lists approximately 46,000 clones, around 85% seen once, with approximately 0.37% in the top ten. Sequenced input: cord blood. Receptors originate from a newborn boy with IPEX syndrome. CDR3s include the opening cysteine and the closing phenylalanine or tryptophan. The order of the fields is J gene, V gene, CDR3 protein.

j_call: TRBJ1-2; v_call: TRBV5-1; cdr3_aa: CASSPQAGNYGYTF
j_call: TRBJ2-7; v_call: TRBV4-1; cdr3_aa: CASSQDSEGSNEQYF
j_call: TRBJ1-2; v_call: TRBV27; cdr3_aa: CASSPQGAHGYTF
j_call: TRBJ2-7; v_call: TRBV6-5; cdr3_aa: CASSEFSVPYEQYF
j_call: TRBJ1-4; v_call: TRBV9; cdr3_aa: CASSPKVLFGKLFF
j_call: TRBJ2-3; v_call: TRBV7-9; cdr3_aa: CASSLSYGIGTDTQYF
j_call: TRBJ2-5; v_call: TRBV7-7; cdr3_aa: CASSISGGRGETQYF
j_call: TRBJ1-4; v_call: TRBV4-3; cdr3_aa: CASSQEPKGGGWEKLFF
j_call: TRBJ2-7; v_call: TRBV30; cdr3_aa: CAWSVGGEQYF
j_call: TRBJ1-6; v_call: TRBV11-3; cdr3_aa: CASSPGTGAPLHF
j_call: TRBJ1-2; v_call: TRBV19; cdr3_aa: CASSIGYGYTF
j_call: TRBJ2-3; v_call: TRBV11-2; cdr3_aa: CASSQGLAVISTDTQYF
j_call: TRBJ1-2; v_call: TRBV30; cdr3_aa: CAWTGALSNYGYTF
j_call: TRBJ2-1; v_call: TRBV10-3; cdr3_aa: CAISEPGLAYNEQFF
j_call: TRBJ2-7; v_call: TRBV4-1; cdr3_aa: CASSQGYRGREQYF
j_call: TRBJ2-1; v_call: TRBV11-2; cdr3_aa: CASSWGLAGVEQFF
j_call: TRBJ2-5; v_call: TRBV10-1; cdr3_aa: CASSEEGRSLETQYF
j_call: TRBJ2-7; v_call: TRBV6-5; cdr3_aa: CASSFRTSGSTYEQYF
j_call: TRBJ1-2; v_call: TRBV7-9; cdr3_aa: CASSPQGPNYGYTF
j_call: TRBJ2-5; v_call: TRBV19; cdr3_aa: CASSIWAGGAETQYF
j_call: TRBJ1-1; v_call: TRBV11-2; cdr3_aa: CASSLVPRGLSTEAFF
j_call: TRBJ2-2; v_call: TRBV4-2; cdr3_aa: CASSQESSGALTGELFF
j_call: TRBJ1-1; v_call: TRBV6-5; cdr3_aa: CASSSSPNTEAFF
j_call: TRBJ1-4; v_call: TRBV4-2; cdr3_aa: CASSPRANEKLFF
j_call: TRBJ2-5; v_call: TRBV9; cdr3_aa: CASKAGDYQETQYF
j_call: TRBJ2-7; v_call: TRBV10-3; cdr3_aa: CAIRWASGSSEQYF
j_call: TRBJ1-2; v_call: TRBV25-1; cdr3_aa: CASSESTDRGDGYTF
j_call: TRBJ2-5; v_call: TRBV5-6; cdr3_aa: CASSPSDRGEWQETQYF